The 21 T cell receptor beta chains listed next were all sequenced from one sample in a study of control samples from healthy donors and cancer patients. Libraries were prepared by immunoSEQ multiplex PCR; TCRdb keeps only in-frame clonotypes and omits some of them. The table has approximately 170,000 clones, about 93% seen once. Material: blood. The receptor source for this set is a woman aged 30 to 39 in good health.

CDR3 region: CASSPVGGDRGREQFF. As DNA, the CDR3 is TGTGCCAGCAGCCCCGTAGGCGGGGACAGGGGGCGTGAGCAGTTCTTC. V and J are TRBV7-3 and TRBJ2-1, with TRBD1 matching 12 bases. Trimming removed 5 bases from V and 9 bases from J; junction bases left unmatched: 11. CDR1 is SGHTA and CDR2 is FQGTGA in the germline V gene. The CDR3 has 16 amino acids.

V gene TRBV7-8 combines with J gene TRBJ2-5; 13 bases are a match to TRBD2. Trimming at V came to 5 bases and at J to 4 bases, leaving 16 bases not matched to a gene. Per germline, CDR1 SGHVS and CDR2 FQNEAQ. The CDR3 sequence is 19 residues long. Here the CDR3 reads CASSHPSTSGRSLRETQYF. DNA of the CDR3: TGTGCCAGCAGCCATCCCTCGACTAGCGGGAGGTCTTTGAGAGAGACCCAGTACTTC.

The genes are TRBV7-2 and TRBJ2-5; 15 positions agree with TRBD2. CDR1 is SGHTA, CDR2 FQGNSA, per germline. V shed 3 bases, J shed 2 bases, and the junction held 1 base outside the gene matches. This CDR3 has 16 amino acids. This CDR3 is CASSFGLAGGQETQYF. CDR3 coding DNA: TGTGCCAGCAGCTTCGGACTAGCGGGAGGGCAAGAGACCCAGTACTTC.

The chain joins TRBV11-2 to TRBJ2-1; 8 bases align to TRBD2. The CDR3 contains 16 residues. Germline V gives CDR1 SGHAT, CDR2 FQNNGV. J gave up 3 bases and V 1 base, and 5 bases lay outside the gene matches. CDR3 in amino acids: CASSLVPSGLYNEQFF. The CDR3 DNA reads as TGTGCCAGCAGCTTAGTTCCTAGCGGGCTCTACAATGAGCAGTTCTTC.

V and J are TRBV6-5 and TRBJ1-2; 7 bases agree with TRBD1. V dropped 6 bases and J dropped 4; count of bases not matched to a gene: 8. The CDR3 sequence is 14 residues long. CDR1 is MNHEY, CDR2 SVGAGI, per germline. The CDR3 sequence is CASRLDRLGYGYTF. CDR3 DNA sequence: TGTGCCAGCAGATTGGACAGGTTGGGCTATGGCTACACCTTC.

This clone is a singleton in its sample. The chain carries TRBV4-1 and TRBJ2-7; 10 bases agree with TRBD2. The CDR3 runs 15 residues. CDR1 is MGHRA, CDR2 YSYEKL, per germline. V lost 5 bases to trimming and J lost 0 bases; unmatched junction nucleotides: 4. This CDR3 is CASSMGTSVSYEQYF. DNA for the CDR3: TGCGCCAGCAGCATGGGGACTAGCGTCTCCTACGAGCAGTACTTC.

J is TRBJ2-7 and V is TRBV5-1, with 8 bases matching TRBD2. CDR1 and CDR2 from the germline V gene are SGHRS and YFSETQ. This CDR3 has 14 amino acids. Trimming cost V 2 bases and J 3 bases; bases outside gene matches: 4. This CDR3 is CASSLLADHYEQYF. DNA of the CDR3: TGCGCCAGCAGCTTACTAGCGGATCACTACGAGCAGTACTTC.

This rearrangement joins TRBV7-9 to TRBJ1-4; possibly TRBD1 for D (5 bases). This CDR3 has 14 residues. Trimming cost V 3 bases and J 8 bases, with 13 bases left between them. Germline V lookup: CDR1 SEHNR, CDR2 FQNEAQ (reference sequence). The CDR3 region has the DNA TGTGCCAGCAGCTTCGGGACTTCGGTCGAAAAACTGTTTTTT. Translated: CASSFGTSVEKLFF. Based on the CDR3 plus reference TRBV7-9 and TRBJ1-4, the full variable domain is DTGVSQNPRHKITKRGQNVTFRCDPISEHNRLYWYRQTLGQGPEFLTYFQNEAQLEKSRLLSDRFSAERPKGSFSTLEIQRTEQGDSAMYLCASSFGTSVEKLFFGSGTQLSVL.

V gene TRBV2 combines with J gene TRBJ1-4, with 8 bases aligning to TRBD1. The CDR3 loop spans 14 amino acids. CDR1 is SNHLY and CDR2 is FYNNEI in the germline V gene. With V trimmed by 6 bases and J by 7 bases, 7 bases remained unmatched. The CDR3 loop reads CASRDRTGIEKLFF. CDR3 DNA: TGTGCCAGCAGGGACAGGACAGGGATTGAAAAACTGTTTTTT.

The chain couples TRBV11-2 to TRBJ1-1; no clear D. The CDR3 spans 11 residues. Germline CDR1 SGHAT, CDR2 FQNNGV. The V and J ends lost 5 bases and 2 bases respectively, with 3 bases between them. CDR3 sequence reads: CASSRNTEAFF. Here the CDR3 DNA reads TGTGCCAGCAGCCGAAACACTGAAGCTTTCTTT.

A word on this clone: Germline and junction disagree at one end, which may indicate a read error. Here the CDR3 reads CVSSQGDYGEQFF. CDR3 nucleotide sequence: TGTGTCAGCAGCCAAGGGGACTATGGTGAGCAGTTCTTC. This chain connects TRBV4-2 to TRBJ2-1; 7 positions agree with TRBD2. This CDR3 contains 13 residues. CDR1 LGHNA and CDR2 YNFKEQ come from the germline V gene.

V is TRBV6-4 and J is TRBJ1-2, with a possible D match to TRBD1 (6 bases). The germline gives CDR1 MRHNA, CDR2 SNTAGT. The CDR3 runs 15 residues. Between the trimmed V and J ends, which lost 3 bases and 4 bases, there was a span of 15 bases. The CDR3: CASSDLKGGGYGYTF. In DNA, the CDR3 is TGTGCCAGCAGTGATCTCAAGGGGGGCGGCTATGGCTACACCTTC.

This chain links TRBV18 with TRBJ1-1; D unresolved. Germline lookup yields CDR1 KGHSH and CDR2 LQKENI. Trimming stripped 6 bases from V and 3 bases from J, with 14 bases between. The CDR3 sequence is 14 residues long. The CDR3 loop reads CASSPMAVDTEAFF. The CDR3 nucleotides are TGTGCCAGCTCCCCCATGGCAGTAGACACTGAAGCTTTCTTT.

This chain connects TRBV5-1 to TRBJ2-3; 16 nucleotides line up with TRBD2. The CDR3 is 17 amino acids. The germline gives CDR1 SGHRS, CDR2 YFSETQ. V trimming: 1 base; J trimming: 4 bases; junction bases outside the gene matches: 3. The CDR3 reads CASSLSGTSGRADTQYF. The CDR3 nucleotides are TGCGCCAGCAGCTTGAGTGGGACTAGCGGGAGGGCAGATACGCAGTATTTT.

This rearrangement joins TRBV5-1 to TRBJ2-2; TRBD2 aligns across 10 bases. This CDR3 spans 15 amino acids. Germline loops: CDR1 SGHRS, CDR2 YFSETQ. Germline trimming cut 4 bases from V and 6 bases from J; bases unmatched to any gene: 6. The CDR3 DNA follows: TGCGCCAGCAGCACACTTAGCGGGAGGTCCGGGGAGCTGTTTTTT. Encoded protein: CASSTLSGRSGELFF. The entire variable domain, with the rest obtained from reference TRBV5-1 and TRBJ2-2, is as follows: KAGVTQTPRYLIKTRGQQVTLSCSPISGHRSVSWYQQTPGQGLQFLFEYFSETQRNKGNFPGRFSGRQFSNSRSEMNVSTLELGDSALYLCASSTLSGRSGELFFGEGSRLTVL.

This clone is a singleton in its sample. The genes are TRBV24-1 and TRBJ2-5; TRBD1 aligns across 9 bases. There are 16 residues in the CDR3. The J segment lost 2 bases and the V segment lost 4 bases, leaving 7 bases of the junction unmatched. Germline V CDR1 and CDR2: KGHDR, SFDVKD. The DNA for the CDR3 is TGTGCCACCAGTGACGAGGACAGGGGAAGACAAGAGACCCAGTACTTC. It encodes CATSDEDRGRQETQYF.

The chain recombines TRBV4-1 with TRBJ2-7, with TRBD1 matching over 9 bases. The CDR3 is 15 amino acids. CDR1 MGHRA and CDR2 YSYEKL come from the germline V gene. V was pared by 1 base and J by 1 base, with 2 bases of the junction left unmatched. In DNA, the CDR3 is TGCGCCAGCAGCCAAGGACAGGGGGAGTCCTACGAGCAGTACTTC. Its protein is CASSQGQGESYEQYF.

This clone showed up just once. The chain recombines TRBV28 with TRBJ1-5; unclear D gene. This CDR3 is built from 13 residues. The V end was cut by 3 bases, the J end by 6 bases, with 9 bases between. Germline CDR1 reads MDHEN; CDR2 reads SYDVKM. The CDR3 coding sequence is TGTGCCAGCAGTTTTCTGGGATCTCAGCCCCAGCATTTT. The encoded protein is CASSFLGSQPQHF. Variable domain in full (rest from reference TRBV28 and TRBJ1-5): DVKVTQSSRYLVKRTGEKVFLECVQDMDHENMFWYRQDPGLGLRLIYFSYDVKMKEKGDIPEGYSVSREKKERFSLILESASTNQTSMYLCASSFLGSQPQHFGDGTRLSIL.

This CDR3 reads CSASPGVSRQAFF. CDR3 bases: TGCAGTGCTAGTCCAGGCGTATCCCGCCAAGCTTTCTTT. The rearrangement joins TRBV20-1 to TRBJ1-1; D remains ambiguous. Germline CDR1 reads DFQATT; CDR2 reads SNEGSKA (reference sequence). The CDR3 has 13 amino acids. The V end was cut by 3 bases, the J end by 9 bases, with 17 bases between.

The V and J genes are TRBV28 and TRBJ2-1; possible D gene TRBD2, 5 bases. The ends were cut back, 4 bases at V and 6 bases at J, with 19 bases in the middle. CDR3 length: 16 amino acids. The germline CDR1 and CDR2 sequences are MDHEN and SYDVKM. The CDR3 protein is CASSSPHVLRVNEQFF. CDR3 coding DNA: TGTGCCAGCAGTTCCCCCCACGTTTTGCGGGTCAATGAGCAGTTCTTC.

The chain links TRBV3-1 (or the pseudogene TRBV3-2) to TRBJ1-3; D is perhaps TRBD1 (5 bases). The CDR3 contains 14 residues. V gave up 4 bases and J gave up 6 bases, with 13 bases separating them. The germline CDR1 and CDR2 sequences are LGHDT and YNNKEL (reference sequence). DNA for the CDR3: TGTGCCAGCAGCCTTGGGGACCTTCCAAACACCATATATTTT. Protein sequence: CASSLGDLPNTIYF.